This record looks at one TCR beta chain sequence and its context. Its antigen is as yet unknown. In germline, CDR1 is SQVTM, CDR2 ANQGSEA. The CDR3 covers 11 residues. J was trimmed by 4 bases and V by 4 bases; bases with no gene match: 1. The data belong to a study of T-cell reconstitution after alpha-beta-depleted transplantation in children. Findings and caveats of the study: Newly made T cells mostly supplied T-cell counts and diversity one year after transplant.

During its preparation, the TCRbeta library received unique molecular identifiers. TCRdb called the PCR reads again in MiXCR, with one record for every CDR3 protein. The sample holds about 200,000 distinct CDR3 sequences, roughly 18% seen once. The chain couples TRBV29-1 to TRBJ2-7, with 7 bases matching TRBD2. The clonotype was recovered from a male patient between 2 and 15 years old who had a stem cell transplant for acute lymphoblastic leukemia, so the T cells may come from the graft donor. This specimen was PBMCs, mostly from graft donor cells, taken 360 days after TCRalphabeta/CD19-depleted stem cell transplant. CDR3 nucleotide sequence: TGCAGCGTTGGGGACTATTACGAGCAGTACTTC. This gives the protein CSVGDYYEQYF.